This TCR beta chain was captured by sequencing in a study of T cell changes during pregnancy in multiple sclerosis. The table came from immunoSEQ multiplex PCR; TCRdb's copy has only in-frame clones and leaves some out. The sample shows tens of thousands of clones, 92% of them seen only once. This CDR3 spans 17 amino acids. Germline loops: CDR1 MDHEN, CDR2 SYDVKM. V was clipped by 3 bases and J by 0 bases, with 15 bases between them. The V call is TRBV28, the J call TRBJ2-1, with TRBD2 as a possible D gene (5 bases). The material was peripheral blood, obtained in the second trimester of pregnancy. The clonotype originates from a female donor in good health, enrolled as a control in a pregnancy study. This CDR3 is CASSFVRTVSSYNEQFF. The CDR3 DNA sequence: TGTGCCAGCAGTTTTGTCCGGACTGTGAGCTCCTACAATGAGCAGTTCTTC.